One sample yielded the 13 T cell receptor beta chains listed below, sequenced in a study of cytomegalovirus exposure and HLA in healthy donors. The PCR made use of 60 Vbeta and 13 Jbeta primers. Assay: immunoSEQ multiplex PCR; the TCRdb copy retains only in-frame clones and omits some. The repertoire has roughly 71,000 clones, 60% to 80% of them found once; the top ten carry around 2.9%. Sequencing was carried out using PBMCs. All receptors come from a girl between 5 and 17 years old in good health and CMV-seropositive.

The rearrangement links TRBV19 to TRBJ2-7; a weak D match, TRBD2 (5 bases). Trimming cost V 6 bases and J 2 bases, with 14 bases left between them. CDR1 is LNHDA, CDR2 SQIVND, per germline (reference sequence). The CDR3 is made up of 14 amino acids. The CDR3, as DNA: TGTGCCAGTAGGGACTTAGGGCCGACCTACGAGCAGTACTTC. This codes for CASRDLGPTYEQYF.

The chain combines TRBV6-5 with TRBJ2-1, with D maybe TRBD1 (5 bases). V lost 3 bases, J lost 12 bases, and 24 bases lay in between. The CDR3 is 16 amino acids. CDR1 is MNHEY and CDR2 is SVGAGI in the germline V gene. CDR3 bases: TGTGCCAGCAGTTATTCACTGGGGCAGGGTAACGAAATGCAGTTCTTC. As protein: CASSYSLGQGNEMQFF.

In this sample, this clone turned up once. The chain uses TRBV6-5 and TRBJ1-5; D is possibly TRBD1 (5 bases). The CDR3 sequence is 14 residues long. The germline V and J ends were trimmed by 0 bases and 6 bases, with 9 bases remaining between them. Germline CDR1 reads MNHEY; CDR2 reads SVGAGI. The CDR3 sequence: CASSYSREAQPQHF. The CDR3 nucleotides read TGTGCCAGCAGTTACTCCAGGGAGGCTCAGCCCCAGCATTTT.

The chain recombines TRBV28 with TRBJ1-5, with 7 positions matching TRBD1. The CDR3 sequence is 13 residues long. Germline CDR1 MDHEN, CDR2 SYDVKM. The V and J ends lost 6 bases and 9 bases, in that order; junction bases with no gene match: 8. The CDR3 spells CASSKDRVGPQHF. As DNA, the CDR3 is TGTGCCAGCAGCAAAGACAGGGTTGGGCCCCAGCATTTT.

This clone came up once. V gene TRBV6-5 combines with J gene TRBJ2-5, with a weak D call TRBD2 (6 bases). The CDR3 is 13 residues long. Per germline, CDR1 MNHEY and CDR2 SVGAGI. Trimming shortened V by 4 bases and J by 2 bases, and 8 bases separated the two germline ends. The CDR3 DNA reads TGTGCCAGCAGTTCGGGAGAACAAGAGACCCAGTACTTC. Amino acid sequence: CASSSGEQETQYF.

This clone has a single count. The CDR3 sequence is CASSPITGEQYF. The CDR3 DNA is TGTGCCAGCAGTCCTATCACGGGGGAGCAGTACTTC. The chain combines TRBV28 with TRBJ2-7; tentative D call: TRBD2 (5 bases). Trimming took off 5 bases at V and 7 bases at J, with 12 bases between the two ends. There are 12 residues in the CDR3. Germline V CDR1 and CDR2: MDHEN, SYDVKM.

The chain links TRBV6-1 to TRBJ2-7, with D unclear. Trimming took off 6 bases at V and 4 bases at J, with 19 bases between the two ends. This CDR3 is 15 amino acids long. The germline V gene has CDR1 MNHNS and CDR2 SASEGT. Here the CDR3 DNA reads TGTGCCAGCAGCCTTTTTGTTTGGAGAAAGTACGAGCAGTACTTC. It specifies CASSLFVWRKYEQYF.

The CDR3 region is CATSMDYDYEQYF. The CDR3 DNA reads as TGTGCCACCAGCATGGACTACGACTACGAGCAGTACTTC. The J gene is TRBJ2-7, the V gene TRBV15; D is possibly TRBD2 (6 bases). The CDR3 runs 13 residues. The germline V gene encodes CDR1 LNHNV and CDR2 YYDKDF (reference sequence). Trimming removed 4 bases at V and 3 bases at J, with 10 bases between. Full variable domain (outside the CDR3, taken from reference TRBV15 and TRBJ2-7): DAMVIQNPRYQVTQFGKPVTLSCSQTLNHNVMYWYQQKSSQAPKLLFHYYDKDFNNEADTPDNFQSRRPNTSFCFLDIRSPGLGDTAMYLCATSMDYDYEQYFGPGTRLTVT.

The V call is TRBV11-3, the J call TRBJ2-1; 9 nucleotides line up with TRBD1. Germline V gene sequence: CDR1 SGHNT, CDR2 YENEEA. The length of the CDR3 is 14 residues. The J segment lost 6 bases and the V segment lost 3 bases, leaving 3 bases of the junction unmatched. For the CDR3, the DNA is TGTGCCAGCAGCTTCGGGACAGGGAGCAATGAGCAGTTCTTC. Residues: CASSFGTGSNEQFF.

The chain employs TRBV13 and TRBJ2-2; the match to TRBD2 covers 8 bases. CDR1 and CDR2 (germline): PRHDT, FYEKMQ (reference sequence). The CDR3 consists of 18 residues. Trimming at V came to 5 bases and at J to 8 bases, leaving 19 bases not matched to a gene. The CDR3 region is CASSRVDGSGRRAGELFF. The CDR3 DNA reads TGTGCCAGCAGCCGAGTTGATGGGAGCGGGAGAAGAGCGGGGGAGCTGTTTTTT.

This chain links TRBV9 with TRBJ2-3; no definite D call. The V and J ends lost 7 bases and 6 bases respectively, with 12 bases between them. CDR1 is SGDLS and CDR2 is YYNGEE in the germline V gene. This CDR3 contains 12 residues. For the CDR3, the DNA is TGTGCCAGCGCGTCTAGTTCGGATACGCAGTATTTT. Residues: CASASSSDTQYF.

The V and J genes are TRBV25-1 and TRBJ1-6; tentative D call: TRBD1 (6 bases). CDR1 is MGHDK and CDR2 is SYGVNS in the germline V gene. Deletions cut 2 bases from V and 13 bases from J, with 15 bases between. This CDR3 has 14 residues. CDR3 DNA: TGTGCCAGCAGTGAACCCCGACAGGACTTTCCCCTCCACTTT. Protein sequence: CASSEPRQDFPLHF.

The chain joins TRBV7-8 to TRBJ2-7, with D perhaps matching TRBD2 (5 bases). V was pared by 4 bases and J by 4 bases, with 8 bases between. Germline V gives CDR1 SGHVS, CDR2 FQNEAQ. This CDR3 is built from 12 residues. Here the CDR3 DNA reads TGTGCCAGCAGCTCCTGGGAGTACGAGCAGTACTTC. Amino acid sequence: CASSSWEYEQYF.